The rows below give T cell receptor beta chains drawn from one sample of a study of blood T cells in healthy people across ages. Using its own MiXCR run on the 5' RACE reads, TCRdb lists one record per CDR3 protein. The sample has 1.5 million to 2 million distinct CDR3 sequences, 30% to 40% seen once. Sequenced material: blood. The origin of the receptors is a human donor in good health. CDR3s include the opening cysteine and the closing phenylalanine or tryptophan. Each record gives: V gene, clone size, J gene, D gene, CDR3 protein, CDR3 DNA. A D gene is named only where the DNA matches it firmly. A row's size may be missing; if present it is once, few, many or a size class.

TRBV29-1	few	TRBJ1-2	NA	CSVEDVGGYSANYGYTF	TGCAGCGTTGAAGATGTTGGGGGTTACTCAGCTAACTATGGCTACACCTTC
TRBV20-1	NA	TRBJ1-6	NA	CSARDTRTSSDLHF	TGCAGTGCTAGAGACACTAGGACCTCCTCGGACCTCCACTTT
TRBV7-3	few	TRBJ2-7	NA	CASSLSGEYEQYF	TGTGCCAGCAGCTTAAGCGGGGAATACGAGCAGTACTTC
TRBV5-1	NA	TRBJ2-7	NA	CASSSQEAYEQYF	TGCGCCAGCAGCTCACAGGAGGCCTACGAGCAGTACTTC
TRBV19	NA	TRBJ2-1	NA	CASSAGAYNEQFF	TGTGCCAGCTCCGCGGGGGCTTACAATGAGCAGTTCTTC
TRBV10-3	NA	TRBJ2-1	NA	CAISDTNSYNEQFF	TGTGCCATCAGTGACACTAACTCCTACAATGAGCAGTTCTTC
TRBV20-1	few	TRBJ1-2	TRBD1	CSFRQGNYGYTF	TGCAGTTTCAGACAGGGGAACTATGGCTACACCTTC
TRBV27	once	TRBJ2-3	TRBD2	CASSLSGGAHIQRTDTQYF	TGTGCCAGCAGTTTATCCGGGGGGGCCCATATCCAGCGCACAGATACGCAGTATTTT
TRBV29-1	NA	TRBJ2-7	NA	CSAGGGTSYEQYF	TGCAGCGCTGGTGGAGGGACCTCCTACGAGCAGTACTTC
TRBV4-3	NA	TRBJ1-2	NA	CASSQELRDRGYTF	TGCGCCAGCAGCCAAGAACTGAGGGATCGTGGCTACACCTTC
TRBV7-2	few	TRBJ2-7	NA	CASSLERGAEQYF	TGTGCCAGCAGCTTAGAGCGCGGGGCAGAGCAGTACTTC
TRBV6-1	NA	TRBJ1-1	NA	CASSDSGRMNTEAFF	TGTGCCAGCAGTGATTCCGGACGGATGAACACTGAAGCTTTCTTT
TRBV11-1	NA	TRBJ2-1	TRBD2	CASTFVGGSNEQFF	TGTGCCAGCACCTTCGTCGGCGGGAGCAATGAGCAGTTCTTC
TRBV4-3	NA	TRBJ1-2	NA	CASSQDEWGSGYTF	TGCGCCAGCAGCCAAGATGAGTGGGGGAGTGGCTACACCTTC
TRBV20-1	NA	TRBJ1-4	NA	CSAREDGDLVSNEKLFF	TGCAGTGCTAGAGAGGACGGTGACCTGGTCTCTAATGAAAAACTGTTTTTT
TRBV20-1	few	TRBJ2-1	NA	CSAPPRGRSYNEQFF	TGCAGTGCGCCCCCCAGGGGTCGTTCCTACAATGAGCAGTTCTTC
TRBV12-3/TRBV12-4	NA	TRBJ1-5	NA	CASSRTGLGQPQHF	TGTGCCAGCAGTCGAACAGGGTTAGGACAGCCCCAGCATTTT
TRBV29-1	NA	TRBJ2-2	NA	CSVSLWGLNTGELFF	TGCAGCGTTAGTTTATGGGGCCTGAACACCGGGGAGCTGTTTTTT
TRBV7-6	few	TRBJ2-5	TRBD1	CASSPGGPEETQYF	TGTGCCAGCAGTCCAGGGGGACCTGAAGAGACCCAGTACTTC
TRBV15	NA	TRBJ1-1	NA	CATSGDSGITTEAFF	TGTGCCACCAGCGGAGATTCAGGGATTACTACTGAAGCTTTCTTT
TRBV5-1	few	TRBJ1-1	NA	CASSWTATNTEAFF	TGCGCCAGCAGCTGGACGGCTACGAACACTGAAGCTTTCTTT
TRBV5-1	NA	TRBJ1-4	NA	CASSLAGAGDLTNEKLFF	TGCGCCAGCAGCTTGGCAGGTGCTGGGGATCTGACTAATGAAAAACTGTTTTTT
TRBV3-1	many	TRBJ1-2	TRBD1	CASSPRDRDGYTF	TGTGCCAGCAGCCCAAGGGACAGGGATGGCTACACCTTC
TRBV6-6	NA	TRBJ2-1	NA	CASSPIGVARFDEQFF	TGTGCCAGCAGCCCTATAGGAGTAGCACGGTTTGATGAGCAGTTCTTC
TRBV20-1	NA	TRBJ1-1	NA	CSARDRASGWDTEAFF	TGCAGTGCTAGGGACCGGGCATCCGGCTGGGACACTGAAGCTTTCTTT
TRBV7-9	NA	TRBJ1-2	TRBD1	CASSASGGGGRSYGYTF	TGTGCCAGCAGCGCTTCAGGGGGCGGAGGTAGATCCTATGGCTACACCTTC
TRBV20-1	NA	TRBJ2-1	TRBD2	CSARDIAGYSYNEQFF	TGCAGTGCTAGAGACATAGCGGGCTACTCCTACAATGAGCAGTTCTTC
TRBV29-1	NA	TRBJ2-1	NA	CSVDVAYNEQFF	TGCAGCGTTGATGTCGCCTACAATGAGCAGTTCTTC
TRBV20-1	many	TRBJ2-1	NA	CSASDHEQFF	TGCAGTGCTAGCGATCATGAGCAGTTCTTC
TRBV7-2	NA	TRBJ1-2	NA	CASRYGGGSYGYTF	TGTGCCAGCAGATATGGGGGGGGCAGCTATGGCTACACCTTC
TRBV13	NA	TRBJ2-7	NA	CASSPTLLSYEQYF	TGTGCCAGCAGCCCAACACTGCTTTCCTACGAGCAGTACTTC
TRBV7-2	NA	TRBJ1-4	NA	CASSPPGVREKLFF	TGTGCCAGCAGCCCCCCAGGGGTTAGGGAAAAACTGTTTTTT
TRBV29-1	NA	TRBJ1-2	NA	CSVGRGQGLGYTF	TGCAGCGTTGGCAGAGGGCAGGGTCTAGGCTACACCTTC
TRBV28	few	TRBJ2-3	NA	CASGSAPRDTQYF	TGTGCCAGCGGCAGCGCCCCTCGGGATACGCAGTATTTT
TRBV20-1	many	TRBJ1-6	NA	CSARDYPIIHF	TGCAGTGCTAGAGATTACCCGATTATCCACTTT
TRBV27	NA	TRBJ1-3	NA	CASSPRGFSTHSGNTIYF	TGTGCCAGCAGTCCAAGGGGGTTCTCAACCCACTCTGGAAACACCATATATTTT
TRBV5-1	NA	TRBJ2-1	NA	CASSSRDGLTKLQSDEQFF	TGCGCCAGCAGCTCCAGGGACGGACTAACCAAACTACAATCGGATGAGCAGTTCTTC
TRBV20-1	few	TRBJ2-3	TRBD2	CSASPVAGGSDTQYF	TGCAGTGCTTCCCCTGTAGCGGGGGGAAGCGATACGCAGTATTTT
TRBV7-9	few	TRBJ1-1	NA	CASSLLQGNEAFF	TGTGCCAGCAGCCTACTACAGGGAAATGAAGCTTTCTTT
TRBV18	few	TRBJ1-2	NA	CASSPPGDNYGYTF	TGTGCCAGCTCACCACCGGGGGATAACTATGGCTACACCTTC
TRBV7-6	NA	TRBJ1-4	NA	CASSRVPATTNEKLFF	TGTGCCAGCAGCCGAGTCCCGGCTACAACTAATGAAAAACTGTTTTTT
TRBV7-2	many	TRBJ1-2	NA	CASSLYGPNYGYTF	TGTGCCAGCAGCTTGTACGGACCAAACTATGGCTACACCTTC
TRBV12-3/TRBV12-4	few	TRBJ2-4	TRBD1	CASSLTGVQVIQYF	TGTGCCAGCAGTTTGACAGGGGTTCAGGTCATTCAGTACTTC
TRBV7-2	few	TRBJ2-7	NA	CASSWHFEDEQYF	TGTGCCAGCAGCTGGCATTTTGAGGACGAGCAGTACTTC
TRBV25-1	NA	TRBJ1-1	NA	CASSEYGGWQANTEAFF	TGTGCCAGCAGTGAATATGGAGGATGGCAGGCGAACACTGAAGCTTTCTTT
TRBV15	NA	TRBJ1-4	NA	CATSRDRVGKLFF	TGTGCCACCAGCAGAGATAGGGTGGGAAAACTGTTTTTT
TRBV15	NA	TRBJ2-1	TRBD2	CATSRAGGGSAETQFF	TGTGCCACCAGCAGAGCGGGGGGAGGCTCGGCCGAGACCCAGTTCTTC
TRBV3-1	few	TRBJ1-2	NA	CASSQEWEIYTF	TGTGCCAGCAGCCAAGAATGGGAAATCTACACCTTC
TRBV9	few	TRBJ2-3	NA	CASSPPGPQPTDTQYF	TGTGCCAGCAGCCCTCCCGGGCCTCAGCCCACAGATACGCAGTATTTT
TRBV7-2	NA	TRBJ1-1	NA	CASSLGLRGARAEAFF	TGTGCCAGCAGCTTAGGTTTGAGGGGCGCAAGGGCTGAAGCTTTCTTT